One and the same sample provided the 9 T cell receptor beta chains below, sequenced in a study of PD-L1 blockade in urothelial cancer. Generated by immunoSEQ multiplex PCR, the TCRdb table keeps only in-frame clones and is missing some. The data hold tens of thousands of clones, with over 70% observed a single time. The sequencing here drew on PBMCs, taken around atezolizumab (anti-PD-L1) treatment. These receptors all stem from a man between 50 and 59 years old with urothelial cancer.

This rearrangement joins TRBV27 to TRBJ2-5; TRBD1 matches at 8 bases. The CDR3 runs to 13 residues. The V gene end was trimmed by 5 bases and the J gene end by 3 bases; junction bases not matched to a gene: 2. CDR1 and CDR2 (germline): MNHEY, SMNVEV (reference sequence). CDR3 loop: CASSTTGEETQYF. CDR3 nucleotides: TGTGCCAGCAGTACGACAGGGGAAGAGACCCAGTACTTC.

The V call is TRBV7-8, the J call TRBJ2-2; TRBD2 aligns across 7 bases. The CDR3 contains 17 residues. V lost 5 bases and J lost 0; bases outside the gene matches: 9. Germline values: CDR1 SGHVS, CDR2 FQNEAQ. The CDR3 spells CASSLFGTTANTGELFF. In DNA, the CDR3 is TGTGCCAGCAGCCTCTTCGGGACTACAGCGAACACCGGGGAGCTGTTTTTT.

V gene TRBV19 combines with J gene TRBJ2-2; possible D gene TRBD1, 6 bases. Per germline, CDR1 LNHDA and CDR2 SQIVND (reference sequence). The CDR3 extends over 14 amino acids. Trimming pared 11 bases from V and 6 bases from J, leaving 19 bases between. CDR3 in amino acids: CACCRGDVPGELFF. DNA for the CDR3: TGTGCCTGCTGCAGGGGTGATGTTCCCGGGGAGCTGTTTTTT.

V is TRBV29-1 and J is TRBJ2-7, with a tentative D call TRBD2 (5 bases). This CDR3 comprises 14 residues. The V end was cut by 4 bases, the J end by 3 bases, with 16 bases between. Germline V lookup: CDR1 SQVTM, CDR2 ANQGSEA. The CDR3 reads CSVAPGLSGYEQYF. The CDR3 DNA reads TGCAGCGTTGCCCCCGGACTCTCCGGCTACGAGCAGTACTTC.

This rearrangement joins TRBV28 to TRBJ2-1, with a weak D call TRBD1 (6 bases). V gave up 4 bases and J gave up 4 bases, with 14 bases separating them. Germline CDR1 MDHEN, CDR2 SYDVKM. This CDR3 has 15 residues. The CDR3 region is CASSSGQGRYNEQFF. CDR3 coding DNA: TGTGCCAGCAGTTCCGGGCAGGGGAGATACAATGAGCAGTTCTTC.

There are a few counts of this clone. The chain employs TRBV5-5 and TRBJ1-2; possible D gene TRBD1, 6 bases. Germline lookup yields CDR1 SGHKS and CDR2 YYEKEE (reference sequence). V dropped 4 bases and J dropped 4 bases, with 8 bases sitting between them. The length of the CDR3 is 12 residues. As DNA, the CDR3 is TGTGCCAGCAGCGAGGACAGCTATGGCTACACCTTC. Residues: CASSEDSYGYTF.

The V gene is TRBV11-2, the J gene TRBJ2-7; D is ambiguous. The ends were cut back, 4 bases at V and 2 bases at J, with 9 bases in the middle. Germline values: CDR1 SGHAT, CDR2 FQNNGV. The CDR3 is 13 residues long. The CDR3 loop reads CASSYEAPYEQYF. The CDR3 DNA is TGTGCCAGCAGCTATGAAGCTCCCTACGAGCAGTACTTC.

The gene calls are TRBV29-1 and TRBJ2-7; weak D call: TRBD2 (6 bases). This CDR3 has 14 residues. The germline V gene encodes CDR1 SQVTM and CDR2 ANQGSEA. V gave up 3 bases and J gave up 2 bases, with 14 bases separating them. The CDR3 coding sequence is TGCAGCGTTGAGGGAGAGGACTACCCCTACGAGCAGTACTTC. It codes for CSVEGEDYPYEQYF.

This chain's CDR3 is CASSPLGYGGDYGYTF. Written as DNA, the CDR3 is TGTGCCAGTAGTCCGTTGGGTTATGGGGGGGACTATGGCTACACCTTC. The chain combines TRBV19 with TRBJ1-2; a weak D match, TRBD1 (5 bases). Germline-derived CDR1 and CDR2 are LNHDA and SQIVND (reference sequence). The CDR3 spans 16 residues. Between the trimmed V and J ends, which lost 5 bases and 3 bases, there was a span of 19 bases.